This is a list of T cell receptor beta chains from one sample in a study of regulatory T cells in long-lasting Graves disease. TCRdb ran MiXCR on the multiplex PCR reads and lists one entry per CDR3 protein. The repertoire holds some 500,000 distinct CDR3 sequences, with about 16% as singletons. This same sample was also part of a study on T cells in Graves' hyperthyroidism and ophthalmopathy.

The sequencing used peripheral blood mononuclear cells (PBMCs), collected at new diagnosis, from a patient treated with antithyroid drugs. The receptors originated from a middle-aged woman with Graves disease. CDR3s include the opening cysteine and the closing phenylalanine or tryptophan. Fields, in order: J gene, clone size, D gene, V gene, CDR3 protein, CDR3 DNA. D genes are given only for firm matches. Clone size appears in some rows only: once, few, many, or a class for an expanded clone.

>TRBJ2-7|-|TRBD1|TRBV15
CARIQETGAGEQYF
TGTGCCAGAATCCAAGAGACAGGGGCGGGGGAGCAGTACTTC
>TRBJ2-1|-|-|TRBV12-3/TRBV12-4
CASSLPPSYEQFF
TGTGCCAGCAGTTTACCCCCGTCTTATGAGCAGTTCTTC
>TRBJ1-2|few|-|TRBV3-1
CASSQVFRPTNYGYTF
TGTGCCAGCAGCCAAGTGTTCCGGCCAACTAACTATGGCTACACCTTC
>TRBJ1-5|-|-|TRBV6-5
CASSYDRGAIGQPQHF
TGTGCCAGCAGTTACGATAGGGGGGCGATTGGTCAGCCCCAGCATTTT
>TRBJ2-1|many|TRBD2|TRBV30
CAWSAVAGWIQFF
TGTGCCTGGAGTGCCGTAGCGGGGTGGATTCAGTTCTTC
>TRBJ2-7|many|-|TRBV27
CASSLTGTPYEQYF
TGTGCCAGCAGTTTAACCGGGACACCGTACGAGCAGTACTTC
>TRBJ1-3|-|-|TRBV20-1
CSAREQGSGNTIYF
TGCAGTGCTAGAGAACAGGGCTCTGGAAACACCATATATTTT
>TRBJ1-2|few|-|TRBV12-3/TRBV12-4
CASSLNRWGYGYTF
TGTGCCAGCAGTTTAAACCGGTGGGGCTATGGCTACACCTTC
>TRBJ1-4|few|-|TRBV19
CASSIVGPDEKLFF
TGTGCCAGTAGTATAGTTGGACCTGATGAAAAACTGTTTTTT
>TRBJ1-2|-|-|TRBV4-1
CASSQVGAVFYGYTF
TGCGCCAGCAGCCAAGTGGGAGCTGTATTCTATGGCTACACCTTC
>TRBJ1-2|many|-|TRBV7-2
CASSLGAQYYGYTF
TGTGCCAGCAGCTTAGGAGCCCAATACTATGGCTACACCTTC
>TRBJ1-5|many|-|TRBV5-8
CASSTDQPQHF
TGTGCCAGCAGCACCGATCAGCCCCAGCATTTT
>TRBJ1-4|few|-|TRBV3-1
CASSQSGIYEKLFF
TGTGCCAGCAGCCAATCAGGGATTTATGAAAAACTGTTTTTT
>TRBJ1-1|-|-|TRBV7-6
CASSARGIMNTEAFF
TGTGCCAGCAGCGCCCGAGGGATTATGAACACTGAAGCTTTCTTT
>TRBJ2-5|few|-|TRBV3-1
CASSQDGASTQETQYF
TGTGCCAGCAGCCAAGATGGGGCTAGCACTCAAGAGACCCAGTACTTC
>TRBJ2-4|few|TRBD2|TRBV3-1
CASSRFSGGTLAKNIQYF
TGTGCCAGCAGCCGTTTTAGCGGGGGGACACTAGCCAAAAACATTCAGTACTTC
>TRBJ2-1|-|-|TRBV12-3/TRBV12-4
CASSKEGLVNEQFF
TGTGCCAGCAGTAAAGAGGGGCTCGTCAATGAGCAGTTCTTC
>TRBJ1-5|many|-|TRBV6-1
CASSTQKISNQPQHF
TGTGCCAGCAGTACGCAGAAAATAAGCAATCAGCCCCAGCATTTT